This record concerns one T cell receptor (beta chain) sequence. This clonotype was seen a few times. Its cognate antigen has yet to be identified. It has no much larger one-base neighbor in the sample; base qualities were not kept. V is pruned by 6 bases and J by 8 bases, leaving 3 bases of the junction without a gene match. The germline V gene specifies MDHEN as CDR1 and SYDVKM as CDR2. Counted from cysteine to phenylalanine, this CDR3 has 11 amino acids. CDR3 DNA is the only sequence kept; it has 33 bases, read in frame from the first base. The label giving this sample's time point can be read as: pre-sensitization, week 0. The treatment or condition label here, explained by the study, means: therapeutic diphenylcyclopropenone sensitization with weekly scalp DPC. At every patch-test visit, the blood draw took place before the patch test was put on. Patients were eligible if aged 18 to 70, diagnosed with alopecia and judged suitable for DPC therapy, and pregnant patients were excluded. Unfractionated whole blood was collected in Tempus Blood RNA tubes, and total RNA was extracted from that blood.

This sample is drawn from a study of human T cells and chemical hapten exposure (dated by TCRdb to the early 2020s). Looking at the study overall: For sensitization, 2% DPC in acetone was applied to a 2 cm by 2 cm area of upper inner arm skin. Weekly therapeutic DPC doses were additionally applied to the scalp of patients throughout the roughly 25-week study period. Patch testing was performed on the upper back with Finn chambers containing 0.01% DPC, and the patch tests were scored after 6 days according to International Contact Dermatitis Research Group standards. The patient cohort, mostly female, included alopecia areata with under or over 50% scalp involvement, alopecia totalis and alopecia universalis. Libraries were pooled for sequencing, and per-sample TCR yields varied mainly because of small differences in library volumes within the pool. In alopecia patients, the study followed how the peripheral blood TCR repertoire changed in vivo over primary and secondary sensitization to diphenylcyclopropenone (DPC), a hapten. Blood samples were taken from patients before sensitization (week 0) and then at 2, 6 and about 24 weeks after DPC sensitization. Blood for TCR sequencing was provided by twenty-nine alopecia patients at one to four time points (pre-sensitization, 2, 6 and 24 weeks).

The receptor library was made with RACE. Sequencing was carried out with a NextSeq 500. During library preparation, unique molecular identifiers were attached to individual cDNA molecules so that TCRs could be counted in a quantitative, reproducible way. Both TCR alpha and TCR beta chains were sequenced from each blood RNA sample. As for the original processing: A median of roughly 100,000 TCRs per sample was observed, with a range of about 23,224 to 750,000. The Decombinator software suite was used to annotate the V, J and CDR3 of the TCR reads. To make PS versus PT1 abundance plots, every sample was subsampled to the same number of TCRs (28,000). Expanded TCRs were defined as absent before sensitization and observed at least eight times at the 2-week time point. TCRdb took the public reads, trimmed them with fastp at Q25, ran MiXCR for clone calling and kept in-frame beta chains. Each CDR3 protein appears once, grouped with its most common genes and DNA. The V and J calls here are based on TCRdb, not the publication. The table for this sample lists roughly 380,000 distinct CDR3 sequences; roughly 4.6% of them were counted only once. 2.5% to 3% of the sample rests with the top ten.

General findings and caveats noted by the study authors: DPC sensitization did not change how many TCRs were above 1 in 1000 frequency, and no evidence was found of alterations in global repertoire structure. The number of PT1 expanded TCRs positively correlated with patch test score, significant at thresholds 8, 16 and 32 but not 4. Repeated subsampling changed both the strength of the expansion versus patch-test correlation and the threshold at which the correlation became significant. Expanded TCRs formed significantly more large CDR3 similarity clusters than pre-sensitization or healthy control sets, consistent with antigen-driven responses. Alopecia, a presumed autoimmune disease, was present in all patients, so the immune response of the patients might differ from that of healthy individuals.

The source was whole blood, collected in connection with sensitization to the hapten diphenylcyclopropenone (DPC). Here the chain combines TRBV28 and TRBJ1-1, and 7 bases in between align with TRBD1. This sequence was found in a woman in her forties or fifties with alopecia areata. Some clones in this sample may be carry-over from other donors' samples. CDR3 loop: CASSIQGEAFF. The sequenced DNA is TGTGCCAGCAGCATACAGGGGGAAGCTTTCTTT.